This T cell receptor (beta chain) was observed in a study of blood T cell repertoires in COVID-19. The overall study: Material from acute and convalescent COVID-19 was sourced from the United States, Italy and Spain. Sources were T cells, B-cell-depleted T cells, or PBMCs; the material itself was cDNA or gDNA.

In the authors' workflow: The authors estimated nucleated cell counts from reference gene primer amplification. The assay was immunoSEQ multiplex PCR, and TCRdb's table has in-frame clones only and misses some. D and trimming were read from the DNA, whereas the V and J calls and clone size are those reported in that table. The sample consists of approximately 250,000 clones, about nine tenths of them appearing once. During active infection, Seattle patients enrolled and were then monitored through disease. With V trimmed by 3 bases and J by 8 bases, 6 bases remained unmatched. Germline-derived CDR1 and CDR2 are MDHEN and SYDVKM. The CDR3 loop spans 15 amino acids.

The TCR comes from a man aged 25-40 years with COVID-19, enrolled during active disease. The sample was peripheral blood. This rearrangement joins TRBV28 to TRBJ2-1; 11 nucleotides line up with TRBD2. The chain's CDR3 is CASSFLAGGKDEQFF. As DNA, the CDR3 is TGTGCCAGCAGTTTTCTAGCGGGGGGAAAAGATGAGCAGTTCTTC.